These 5 T cell receptor beta chains originate from one sample sequenced in a study of T cells in Graves' hyperthyroidism and ophthalmopathy. RNA transcripts were the template for amplifying TCR beta CDR3 regions. Primed by the HTBI set, a first-round RT-PCR was run on the TCR CDR3. TCRdb processed the multiplex PCR reads anew with MiXCR; each CDR3 protein has one entry. Of over 500,000 distinct CDR3 sequences detected, about 46% appear once; the ten largest clones hold about two fifths. Sequenced sample: peripheral blood or thyroid tissue (not recorded which). The receptors shown here come from an adult woman with Graves' disease, either hyperthyroidism or ophthalmopathy (not recorded which).

The chain employs TRBV19 and TRBJ1-3; D gene uncertain. V shed 6 bases and J shed 0 bases, with 18 bases lying between them. Germline CDR1 reads LNHDA; CDR2 reads SQIVND (reference sequence). The CDR3 is made up of 17 amino acids. The CDR3 region is CASSVRAHQTSGNTIYF. The CDR3 DNA reads as TGTGCCAGTAGCGTCCGGGCCCACCAAACCTCTGGAAACACCATATATTTT.

In its sample, this clonotype was seen a few times. The chain links TRBV28 to TRBJ2-3, with D hard to call. The CDR3 runs to 14 residues. Per the germline V gene, CDR1 is MDHEN and CDR2 is SYDVKM. Trimming shortened V by 3 bases and J by 0 bases, and 7 bases separated the two germline ends. Here the CDR3 DNA reads TGTGCCAGCAGTTTGCGGATGAGCACAGATACGCAGTATTTT. Protein: CASSLRMSTDTQYF.

The rearrangement links TRBV27 to TRBJ1-5; 7 bases are a match to TRBD1. This CDR3 is built from 15 residues. V trimming: 3 bases; J trimming: 7 bases; junction bases outside the gene matches: 9. The germline CDR1 and CDR2 sequences are MNHEY and SMNVEV (reference sequence). This CDR3 is CASSFFGAGGQPQHF. CDR3 in DNA: TGTGCCAGCAGTTTCTTCGGAGCAGGGGGACAGCCCCAGCATTTT.

The chain links TRBV20-1 to TRBJ2-7; TRBD1 aligns across 9 bases. V gave up 6 bases and J gave up 4 bases; unmatched junction bases: 7. CDR1 is DFQATT, CDR2 SNEGSKA, per germline (reference sequence). The CDR3 contains 13 residues. Here the CDR3 reads CSAQQGTGYEQYF. CDR3 bases: TGCAGTGCCCAACAGGGGACAGGGTACGAGCAGTACTTC.

This clonotype has at least ten counts. This chain links TRBV6-1 with TRBJ1-5; D gene unclear. The CDR3 has 13 amino acids. Germline CDR1 and CDR2: MNHNS and SASEGT. The V end lost 7 bases, the J end lost 4 bases, and 11 bases lay between the germline ends. The CDR3 DNA is TGTGCCAGCACTGGCAGCTTGAATCAGCCCCAGCATTTT. This sequence encodes CASTGSLNQPQHF.